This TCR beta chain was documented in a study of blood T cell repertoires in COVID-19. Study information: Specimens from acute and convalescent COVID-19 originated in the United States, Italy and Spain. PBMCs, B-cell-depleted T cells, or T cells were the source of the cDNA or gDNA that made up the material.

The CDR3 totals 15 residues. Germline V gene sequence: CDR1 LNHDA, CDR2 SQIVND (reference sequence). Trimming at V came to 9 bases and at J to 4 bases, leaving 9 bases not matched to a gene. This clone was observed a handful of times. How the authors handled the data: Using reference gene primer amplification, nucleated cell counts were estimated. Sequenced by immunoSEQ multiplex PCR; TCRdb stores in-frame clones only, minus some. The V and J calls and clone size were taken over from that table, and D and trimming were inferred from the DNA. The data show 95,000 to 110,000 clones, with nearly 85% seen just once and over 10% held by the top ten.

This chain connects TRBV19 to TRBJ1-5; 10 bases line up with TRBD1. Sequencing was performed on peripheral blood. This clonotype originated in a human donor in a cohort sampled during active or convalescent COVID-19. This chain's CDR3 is CASRTGTGANQPQHF. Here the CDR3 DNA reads TGTGCCAGCCGTACCGGGACAGGGGCAAATCAGCCCCAGCATTTT.